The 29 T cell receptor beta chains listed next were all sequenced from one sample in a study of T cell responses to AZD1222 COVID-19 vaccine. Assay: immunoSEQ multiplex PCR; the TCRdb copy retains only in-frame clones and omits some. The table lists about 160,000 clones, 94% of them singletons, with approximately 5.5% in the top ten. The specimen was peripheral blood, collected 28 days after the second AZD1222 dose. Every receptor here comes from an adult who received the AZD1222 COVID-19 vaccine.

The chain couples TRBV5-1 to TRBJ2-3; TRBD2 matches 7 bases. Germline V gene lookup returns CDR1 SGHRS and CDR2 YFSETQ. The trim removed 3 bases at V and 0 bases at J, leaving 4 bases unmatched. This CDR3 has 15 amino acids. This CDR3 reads CASSSASGSTDTQYF. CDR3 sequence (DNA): TGCGCCAGCAGCTCGGCTAGCGGTAGCACAGATACGCAGTATTTT. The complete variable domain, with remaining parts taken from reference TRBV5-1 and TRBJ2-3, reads KAGVTQTPRYLIKTRGQQVTLSCSPISGHRSVSWYQQTPGQGLQFLFEYFSETQRNKGNFPGRFSGRQFSNSRSEMNVSTLELGDSALYLCASSSASGSTDTQYFGPGTRLTVL.

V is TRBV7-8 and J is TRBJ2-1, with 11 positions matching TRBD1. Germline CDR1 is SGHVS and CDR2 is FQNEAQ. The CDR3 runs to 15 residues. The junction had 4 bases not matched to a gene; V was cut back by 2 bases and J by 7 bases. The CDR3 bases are TGTGCCAGCAGCTTATCCCGGGACAGGGGGAATGAGCAGTTCTTC. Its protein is CASSLSRDRGNEQFF.

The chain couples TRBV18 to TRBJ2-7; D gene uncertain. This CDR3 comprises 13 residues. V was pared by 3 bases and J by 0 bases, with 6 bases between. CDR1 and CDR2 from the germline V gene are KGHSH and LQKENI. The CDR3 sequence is CASSPKSSYEQYF. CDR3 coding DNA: TGTGCCAGCTCACCGAAGAGCTCCTACGAGCAGTACTTC.

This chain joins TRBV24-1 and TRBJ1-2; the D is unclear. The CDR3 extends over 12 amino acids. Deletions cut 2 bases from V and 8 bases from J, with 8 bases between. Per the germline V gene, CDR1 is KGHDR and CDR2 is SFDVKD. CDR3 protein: CATSDSFYGYTF. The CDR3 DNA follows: TGTGCCACCAGTGATTCCTTCTACGGCTACACCTTC.

For the CDR3, the DNA is TGTGCCAGCAGCTTTGACAGGGGGGACTATGGCTACACCTTC. Translation: CASSFDRGDYGYTF. The rearrangement links TRBV7-9 to TRBJ1-2; TRBD1 aligns across 9 bases. CDR3 size: 14 residues. J lost 3 bases, V lost 3 bases, and 2 bases had no gene match. The V gene's germline CDR1 is SEHNR and CDR2 FQNEAQ (reference sequence).

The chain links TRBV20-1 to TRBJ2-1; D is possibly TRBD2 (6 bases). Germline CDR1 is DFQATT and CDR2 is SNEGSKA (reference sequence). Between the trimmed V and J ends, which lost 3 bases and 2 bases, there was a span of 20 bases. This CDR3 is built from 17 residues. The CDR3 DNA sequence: TGCAGTGCTAGTCAAGGCGGGGCCCCCCGCGCCTACAATGAGCAGTTCTTC. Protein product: CSASQGGAPRAYNEQFF.

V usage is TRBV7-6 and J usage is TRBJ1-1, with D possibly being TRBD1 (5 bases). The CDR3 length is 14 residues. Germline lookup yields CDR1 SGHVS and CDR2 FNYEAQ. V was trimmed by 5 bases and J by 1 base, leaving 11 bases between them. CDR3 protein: CASSILQENTEAFF. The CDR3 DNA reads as TGTGCCAGCAGCATCCTACAGGAGAACACTGAAGCTTTCTTT.

The CDR3 protein is CATSLAGEGGTQYF. The CDR3 region has the DNA TGTGCCACTTCACTAGCGGGAGAAGGAGGTACGCAGTATTTT. This sequence joins TRBV10-3 and TRBJ2-3; TRBD2 matches 11 bases. Germline V lookup: CDR1 ENHRY, CDR2 SYGVKD. With 10 bases clipped from V and 8 bases from J, the junction kept 11 bases outside the gene matches. The CDR3 contains 14 residues.

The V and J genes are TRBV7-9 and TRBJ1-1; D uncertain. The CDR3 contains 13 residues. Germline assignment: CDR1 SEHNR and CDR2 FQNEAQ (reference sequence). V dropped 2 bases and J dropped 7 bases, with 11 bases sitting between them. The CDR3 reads CASSLPRAGEAFF. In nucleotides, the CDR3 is TGTGCCAGCAGCTTACCCCGGGCCGGTGAAGCTTTCTTT.

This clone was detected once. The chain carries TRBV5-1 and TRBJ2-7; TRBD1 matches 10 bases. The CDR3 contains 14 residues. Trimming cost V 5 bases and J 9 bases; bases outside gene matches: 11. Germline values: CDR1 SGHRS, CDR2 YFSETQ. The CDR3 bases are TGCGCCAGCAGTTCGACAGGGGGCCAATCCGGGCAGTACTTC. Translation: CASSSTGGQSGQYF.

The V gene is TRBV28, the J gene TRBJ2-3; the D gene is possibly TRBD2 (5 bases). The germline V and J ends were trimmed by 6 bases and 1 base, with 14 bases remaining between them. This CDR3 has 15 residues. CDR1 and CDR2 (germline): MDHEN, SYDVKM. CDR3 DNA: TGTGCCAGCAGCGCGGACGGGAAAGGCACAGATACGCAGTATTTT. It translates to CASSADGKGTDTQYF. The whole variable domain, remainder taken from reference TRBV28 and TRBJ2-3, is DVKVTQSSRYLVKRTGEKVFLECVQDMDHENMFWYRQDPGLGLRLIYFSYDVKMKEKGDIPEGYSVSREKKERFSLILESASTNQTSMYLCASSADGKGTDTQYFGPGTRLTVL.

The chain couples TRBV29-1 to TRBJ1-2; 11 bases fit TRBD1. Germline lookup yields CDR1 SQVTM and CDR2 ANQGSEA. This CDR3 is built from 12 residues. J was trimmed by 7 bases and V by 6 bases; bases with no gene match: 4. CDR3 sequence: CSVLDRGLGYTF. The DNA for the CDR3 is TGCAGCGTCCTGGACAGGGGGCTTGGCTACACCTTC.

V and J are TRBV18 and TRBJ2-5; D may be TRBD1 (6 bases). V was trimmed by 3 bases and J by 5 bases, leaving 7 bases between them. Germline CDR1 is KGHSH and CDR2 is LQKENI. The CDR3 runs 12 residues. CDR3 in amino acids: CASSPRGETQYF. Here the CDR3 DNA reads TGTGCCAGCTCACCGAGGGGGGAGACCCAGTACTTC.

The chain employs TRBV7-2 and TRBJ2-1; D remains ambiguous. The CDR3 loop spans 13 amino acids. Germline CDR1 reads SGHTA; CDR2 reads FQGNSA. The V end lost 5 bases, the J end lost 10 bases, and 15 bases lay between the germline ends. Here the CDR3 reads CASSTPGRSEQFF. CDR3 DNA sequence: TGTGCCAGCAGCACCCCCGGGCGGTCGGAGCAGTTCTTC.

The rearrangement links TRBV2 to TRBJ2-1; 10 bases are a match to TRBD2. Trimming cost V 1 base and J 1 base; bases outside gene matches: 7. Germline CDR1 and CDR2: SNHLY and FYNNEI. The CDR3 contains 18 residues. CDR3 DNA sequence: TGTGCCAGCAGTGAAGGGCTAGCGGGAGTAGCATCCTACAATGAGCAGTTCTTC. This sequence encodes CASSEGLAGVASYNEQFF.

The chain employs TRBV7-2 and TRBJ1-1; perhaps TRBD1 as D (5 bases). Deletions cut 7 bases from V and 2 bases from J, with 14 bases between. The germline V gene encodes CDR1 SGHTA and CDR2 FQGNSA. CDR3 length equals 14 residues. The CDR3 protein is CASNRFQGNTEAFF. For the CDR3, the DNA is TGTGCCAGCAACAGATTCCAGGGAAACACTGAAGCTTTCTTT.

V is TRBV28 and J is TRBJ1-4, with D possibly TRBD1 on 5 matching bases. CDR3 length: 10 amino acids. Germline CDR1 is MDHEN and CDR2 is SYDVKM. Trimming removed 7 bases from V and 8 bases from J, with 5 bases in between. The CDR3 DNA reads TGTGCCAGCAAGGGGGAAAAACTGTTTTTT. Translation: CASKGEKLFF. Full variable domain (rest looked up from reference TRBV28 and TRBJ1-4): DVKVTQSSRYLVKRTGEKVFLECVQDMDHENMFWYRQDPGLGLRLIYFSYDVKMKEKGDIPEGYSVSREKKERFSLILESASTNQTSMYLCASKGEKLFFGSGTQLSVL.

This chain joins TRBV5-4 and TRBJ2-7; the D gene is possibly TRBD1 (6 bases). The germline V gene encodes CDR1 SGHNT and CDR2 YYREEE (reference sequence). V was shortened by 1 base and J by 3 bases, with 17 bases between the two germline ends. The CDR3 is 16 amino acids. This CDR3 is CASSLRGSRINYEQYF. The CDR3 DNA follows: TGTGCCAGCAGCTTGAGGGGGAGTCGGATTAACTACGAGCAGTACTTC. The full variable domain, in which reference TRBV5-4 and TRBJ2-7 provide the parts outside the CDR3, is ETGVTQSPTHLIKTRGQQVTLRCSSQSGHNTVSWYQQALGQGPQFIFQYYREEENGRGNFPPRFSGLQFPNYSSELNVNALELDDSALYLCASSLRGSRINYEQYFGPGTRLTVT.

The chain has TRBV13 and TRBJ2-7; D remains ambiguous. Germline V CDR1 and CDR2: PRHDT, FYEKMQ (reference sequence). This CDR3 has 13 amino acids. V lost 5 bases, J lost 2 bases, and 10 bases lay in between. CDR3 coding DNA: TGTGCCAGCAGCCGGGCTCTCGCCTACGAGCAGTACTTC. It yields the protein CASSRALAYEQYF.

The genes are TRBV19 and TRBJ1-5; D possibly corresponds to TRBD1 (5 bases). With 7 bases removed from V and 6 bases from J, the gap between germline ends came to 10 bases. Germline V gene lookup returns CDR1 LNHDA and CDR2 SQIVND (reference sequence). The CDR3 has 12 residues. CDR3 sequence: CASTAGTQPQHF. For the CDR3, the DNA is TGTGCCAGTACGGCAGGGACTCAGCCCCAGCATTTT.

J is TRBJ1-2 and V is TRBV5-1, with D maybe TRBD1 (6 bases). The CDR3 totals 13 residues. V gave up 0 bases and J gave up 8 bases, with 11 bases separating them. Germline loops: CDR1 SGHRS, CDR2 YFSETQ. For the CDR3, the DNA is TGCGCCAGCAGCTTGGTACAGGGTGACGGCTACACCTTC. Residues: CASSLVQGDGYTF.

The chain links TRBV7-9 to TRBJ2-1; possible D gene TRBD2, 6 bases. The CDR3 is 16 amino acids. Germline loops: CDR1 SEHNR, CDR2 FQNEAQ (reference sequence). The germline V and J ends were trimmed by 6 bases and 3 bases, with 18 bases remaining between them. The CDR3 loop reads CASRTLNSGNYNEQFF. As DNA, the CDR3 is TGTGCCAGCAGAACCCTTAATAGCGGAAACTACAATGAGCAGTTCTTC.

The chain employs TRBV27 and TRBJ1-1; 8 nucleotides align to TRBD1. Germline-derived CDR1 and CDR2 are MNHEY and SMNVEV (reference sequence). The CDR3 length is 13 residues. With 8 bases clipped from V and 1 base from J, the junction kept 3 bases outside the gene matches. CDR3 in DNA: TGTGCCAGCTTCAGGGGGCAGAACACTGAAGCTTTCTTT. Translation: CASFRGQNTEAFF.

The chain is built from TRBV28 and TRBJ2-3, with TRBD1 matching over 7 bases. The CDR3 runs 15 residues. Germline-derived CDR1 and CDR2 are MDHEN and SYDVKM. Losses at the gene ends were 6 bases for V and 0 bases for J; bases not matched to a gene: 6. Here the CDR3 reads CASSPRGLSTDTQYF. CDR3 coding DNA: TGTGCCAGCAGCCCGAGGGGGCTAAGCACAGATACGCAGTATTTT.

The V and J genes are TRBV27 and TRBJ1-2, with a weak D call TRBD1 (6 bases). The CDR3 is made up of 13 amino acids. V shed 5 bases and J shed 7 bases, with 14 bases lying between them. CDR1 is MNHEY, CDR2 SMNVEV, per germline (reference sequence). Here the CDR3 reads CASSPQGSVGYTF. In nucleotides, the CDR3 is TGTGCCAGCAGTCCGCAGGGGTCCGTTGGCTACACCTTC.

The CDR3 DNA sequence: TGTGCCAGCAGTCCCCCTCGGTGGAGGGTTGAAGAAGCTTTCTTT. It encodes CASSPPRWRVEEAFF. The V call is TRBV28, the J call TRBJ1-1; D is unclear. Trimming stripped 5 bases from V and 8 bases from J, with 21 bases between. The CDR3 sequence is 15 residues long. Germline V gene data show CDR1 as MDHEN and CDR2 as SYDVKM.

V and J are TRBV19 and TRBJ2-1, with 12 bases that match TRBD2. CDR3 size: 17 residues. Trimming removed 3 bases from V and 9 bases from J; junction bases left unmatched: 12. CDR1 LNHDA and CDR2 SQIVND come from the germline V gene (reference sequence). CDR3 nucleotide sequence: TGTGCCAGTAGTATTGCGGTGGCTAGCGGGAGGGCCGGTGAGCAGTTCTTC. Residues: CASSIAVASGRAGEQFF.

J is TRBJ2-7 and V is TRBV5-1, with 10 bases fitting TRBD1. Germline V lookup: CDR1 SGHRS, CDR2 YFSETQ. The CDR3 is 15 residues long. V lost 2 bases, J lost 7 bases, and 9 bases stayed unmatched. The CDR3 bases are TGCGCCAGCAGCTTTTCCGGGACAGGGGTAGGGGAGCAGTACTTC. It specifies CASSFSGTGVGEQYF.

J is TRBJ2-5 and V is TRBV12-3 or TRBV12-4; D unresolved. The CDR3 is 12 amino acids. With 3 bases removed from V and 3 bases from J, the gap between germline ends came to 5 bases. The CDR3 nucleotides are TGTGCCAGCAGTTTCGCAAAAGAGACCCAGTACTTC. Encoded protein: CASSFAKETQYF.